This T cell receptor (beta chain) was profiled in a study of shared clonotypes between healthy human individuals. At the level of the study: In total, the donors were a couple of women and a few men aged 18 to 49.

Findings and limits, study-wide: Sharing across four donors was seen in roughly 5% of naive CD4 clonotypes. It was only blood that was sampled, and tissue repertoires likely differ. In general, naive subsets displayed greater estimated richness than memory subsets did.

This clone was seen only a few times. Its antigen is unidentified. This table comes from immunoSEQ multiplex PCR, and its TCRdb copy is limited to in-frame clones, with some not included. The sample has under 2.5 million clones, under 95% seen once. Trimming left V 4 bases short and J 3 bases short, with 9 bases between. Germline CDR1 SEHNR, CDR2 FQNEAQ (reference sequence). CDR3 length equals 13 residues. The sample was naive CD4+ T cells from PBMCs. Stated subset: CD45RA+ positively selected. The chain has TRBV7-9 and TRBJ1-1; D uncertain. This clonotype was sampled from a man in his late teens or twenties in good health. Some clones in this sample may be carry-over from other donors' samples. CDR3 sequence: CASSSDWDTEAFF. The DNA of the CDR3 is TGTGCCAGCAGCTCCGACTGGGACACTGAAGCTTTCTTT.